This entry concerns a single T cell receptor (beta chain). Method: immunoSEQ multiplex PCR; TCRdb's copy keeps in-frame clones and lacks some. This sample has 95,000 to 100,000 clones, with 75% to 90% found just once. The data are from a study of blood T cell repertoires in COVID-19. On the study more broadly: T cells, B-cell-depleted T cells, or PBMCs supplied cDNA or gDNA.

Sequenced: peripheral blood. This clonotype originated in a woman aged 70-85 years with active or convalescent COVID-19.

DNA for the CDR3: TGTGCTAGTGCCCAGGACAGGGTTACTTCACCCCTCCACTTT. It translates to CASAQDRVTSPLHF. The chain links TRBV12-5 to TRBJ1-6, with 8 positions matching TRBD1. V was pared by 7 bases and J by 9 bases, with 8 bases of the junction left unmatched. The CDR3 loop spans 14 amino acids. Germline assignment: CDR1 LGHNT and CDR2 FRNRAP.